The 30 T cell receptor beta chains in this list originate from one sample, sequenced in a study of T-cell reconstitution after alpha-beta-depleted transplantation in children. As it was prepared, the TCRbeta library received unique molecular identifiers. TCRdb processed the PCR reads anew with MiXCR; each CDR3 protein has one entry. The top ten clones hold 3.5% to 4.5% of a sample with 350,000 to 400,000 distinct CDR3 sequences, roughly 13% of them seen once. The material was PBMCs, obtained from the stem cell graft. The origin of the receptors is a human donor who donated a stem cell graft to a child with Fanconi anemia.

The chain couples TRBV6-6 to TRBJ1-1, with TRBD1 identical over 7 bases. The CDR3 is 15 residues long. The V segment lost 2 bases and the J segment 0 bases; nucleotides outside the gene matches: 3. Per germline, CDR1 MNHNY and CDR2 SVGAGI (reference sequence). As DNA, the CDR3 is TGTGCCAGCAGTTACGGCGGACAGGTGAACACTGAAGCTTTCTTT. Translation gives CASSYGGQVNTEAFF.

V and J are TRBV6-2 or TRBV6-3 and TRBJ1-5, with 8 bases that match TRBD1. Germline V gene lookup returns CDR1 MNHEY and CDR2 SVGEGT. This CDR3 has 19 amino acids. Trimming at V came to 5 bases and at J to 6 bases, leaving 21 bases not matched to a gene. The CDR3 region is CASSNDYLPGTGGSQPQHF. For the CDR3, the DNA is TGTGCCAGCAGTAACGACTACCTCCCCGGGACAGGAGGGAGTCAGCCCCAGCATTTT.

This clonotype has a handful of counts. The gene calls are TRBV3-1 and TRBJ1-2, with no clear D. The CDR3 covers 14 residues. Germline assignment: CDR1 LGHDT and CDR2 YNNKEL (reference sequence). V lost 0 bases to trimming and J lost 4 bases, with 9 bases between them. The CDR3: CASSQELKVYGYTF. CDR3 nucleotide sequence: TGTGCCAGCAGCCAAGAGTTGAAGGTCTATGGCTACACCTTC.

This sequence joins TRBV6-2 or TRBV6-3 and TRBJ2-2; no clear D. Germline V gene lookup returns CDR1 MNHEY and CDR2 SVGEGT. V shed 0 bases and J shed 5 bases, with 7 bases lying between them. The CDR3 extends over 14 amino acids. The CDR3: CASSYSGWTGELFF. CDR3 bases: TGTGCCAGCAGTTACTCGGGGTGGACCGGGGAGCTGTTTTTT.

This clonotype has at least ten counts. V is TRBV7-8 and J is TRBJ1-1; 7 bases agree with TRBD1. Germline V gives CDR1 SGHVS, CDR2 FQNEAQ. V lost 0 bases and J lost 5; bases outside the gene matches: 9. The CDR3 runs to 16 residues. The CDR3 DNA reads as TGTGCCAGCAGCTTAGCGGGGTGGGCAGGGGGAACTGAAGCTTTCTTT. Its translation is CASSLAGWAGGTEAFF.

V gene TRBV18 combines with J gene TRBJ1-2; a weak D match, TRBD1 (6 bases). In germline, CDR1 is KGHSH, CDR2 LQKENI. The CDR3 has 14 amino acids. Trimming took 8 bases from V and 1 from J, leaving 14 bases between them. CDR3 residues: CASHPGQINYGYTF. Here the CDR3 DNA reads TGTGCCAGCCACCCAGGACAGATTAACTATGGCTACACCTTC.

In regard to this clonotype: This may arise from a read error, as a much more abundant clone is one base away. The chain uses TRBV5-1 and TRBJ2-7; 7 bases match TRBD1. The CDR3 runs 14 residues. Per germline, CDR1 SGHRS and CDR2 YFSETQ. The CDR3 DNA sequence: TGCGCCAGCAGCTTTAGGACAGGCTCCGACGAGCAGTACTTC. As protein: CASSFRTGSDEQYF.

In this sample, this clonotype turned up a few times. This chain's CDR3 is CASSWAMRSYEQYV. For the CDR3, the DNA is TGTGCCAGCAGCTGGGCTATGCGCTCCTACGAGCAGTACGTC. This chain uses TRBV5-5 with TRBJ2-7; D remains ambiguous. V was cut by 3 bases and J by 0 bases, with 10 bases left in between. The germline V gene encodes CDR1 SGHKS and CDR2 YYEKEE (reference sequence). CDR3 length: 14 amino acids.

This clonotype has only a few counts. This chain links TRBV27 with TRBJ1-1; no clear D. Germline V CDR1 and CDR2: MNHEY, SMNVEV (reference sequence). The CDR3 loop spans 14 amino acids. Trimming removed 6 bases at V and 4 bases at J, with 15 bases between. The CDR3 here is CASSSHGVITEAFF. Written as DNA, the CDR3 is TGTGCCAGCAGCAGCCATGGGGTGATCACTGAAGCTTTCTTT.

Only a few counts were recorded for this clonotype. This rearrangement joins TRBV10-3 to TRBJ1-3; tentative D call: TRBD1 (5 bases). V was shortened by 10 bases and J by 3 bases, with 22 bases between the two germline ends. CDR1 ENHRY and CDR2 SYGVKD come from the germline V gene. This CDR3 region has 16 residues. The CDR3 bases are TGTGCCACCAAACCTACTGGGGCAGGGTATGGAAACACCATATATTTT. It is translated as CATKPTGAGYGNTIYF.

In its sample, this clonotype was seen many times. J is TRBJ2-7 and V is TRBV3-1, with TRBD2 matching 10 bases. Germline values: CDR1 LGHDT, CDR2 YNNKEL (reference sequence). Trimming at V came to 2 bases and at J to 0 bases, leaving 1 base not matched to a gene. This CDR3 comprises 15 residues. The CDR3 DNA is TGTGCCAGCAGCCAAACTAGCGGGGACTCCTACGAGCAGTACTTC. Its translation: CASSQTSGDSYEQYF.

The rearrangement uses TRBV7-2 and TRBJ2-5, with unresolved D. V was clipped by 4 bases and J by 3 bases, with 6 bases between them. The CDR3 length is 12 residues. Germline V CDR1 and CDR2: SGHTA, FQGNSA. CDR3 residues: CASSSHEETQYF. The CDR3 DNA reads TGTGCCAGCAGCTCCCATGAAGAGACCCAGTACTTC.

This clonotype was found many times. This chain joins TRBV28 and TRBJ1-5; D might be TRBD1 (6 bases). CDR1 MDHEN and CDR2 SYDVKM come from the germline V gene. CDR3 length: 15 amino acids. V lost 6 bases, J lost 6 bases, and 18 bases lay in between. The CDR3 coding sequence is TGTGCCAGCAGCTCCGGGTCGGGGGGGCTTCAGCCCCAGCATTTT. This gives the protein CASSSGSGGLQPQHF.

V is TRBV4-2 and J is TRBJ1-5, with TRBD1 matching 8 bases. CDR1 LGHNA and CDR2 YNFKEQ come from the germline V gene. The CDR3 runs to 15 residues. V was pared by 4 bases and J by 9 bases, with 11 bases of the junction left unmatched. The CDR3 nucleotides are TGTGCCAGCAGCCCCCCGGGACAGGTGTTTAGGCCCCAGCATTTT. Its protein is CASSPPGQVFRPQHF.

This clonotype has more than one count but fewer than ten. The V and J genes are TRBV6-5 and TRBJ1-2; the D is unclear. This CDR3 spans 15 amino acids. The germline V gene encodes CDR1 MNHEY and CDR2 SVGAGI. Trimming stripped 0 bases from V and 0 bases from J, with 8 bases between. The CDR3 sequence: CASSYSSGPNYGYTF. CDR3 in DNA: TGTGCCAGCAGTTACTCCTCCGGGCCTAACTATGGCTACACCTTC.

The chain combines TRBV6-5 with TRBJ1-1; D may be TRBD1 (5 bases). The CDR3 has 17 amino acids. Per the germline V gene, CDR1 is MNHEY and CDR2 is SVGAGI. Deletions cut 2 bases from V and 4 bases from J, with 20 bases between. CDR3 loop: CASSYRTPGSVGTEAFF. The CDR3 DNA reads TGTGCCAGCAGTTACAGGACACCGGGGTCGGTTGGCACTGAAGCTTTCTTT.

Concerning this clonotype itself: Sequence at one end of the junction differs from germline and may be a read error. The V gene is TRBV12-3 or TRBV12-4, the J gene TRBJ1-3; no clear D gene. This CDR3 comprises 12 residues. The CDR3 region has the DNA TGTGCCAGCAGTTTAAGTGGATACACCATATATTTT. Protein sequence: CASSLSGYTIYF.

This clonotype was observed a handful of times. Since a much larger clone is just one base distant, this may be a read error. As the CDR3 is not closed by the conserved phenylalanine or tryptophan, this likely results from a read error. V usage is TRBV5-1 and J usage is TRBJ1-1; no reliable D call. The CDR3 covers 15 residues. Trimming took 0 bases from V and 1 from J, leaving 10 bases between them. The germline V gene encodes CDR1 SGHRS and CDR2 YFSETQ. The CDR3 loop reads CASSLEGLRNTEAFY. CDR3 DNA: TGCGCCAGCAGCTTGGAGGGTCTTAGGAACACTGAAGCTTTCTAT.

The genes are TRBV29-1 and TRBJ1-2; no firm D call. Between the trimmed V and J ends, which lost 1 base and 4 bases, there was a span of 4 bases. This CDR3 spans 11 amino acids. Germline assignment: CDR1 SQVTM and CDR2 ANQGSEA. DNA of the CDR3: TGCAGCGTTGAAGCCGCCTATGGCTACACCTTC. This codes for CSVEAAYGYTF.

There are many counts of this clonotype. The rearrangement links TRBV4-3 to TRBJ2-2, with D tentatively TRBD2 (5 bases). This CDR3 is 17 amino acids long. V was pared by 3 bases and J by 0 bases, with 14 bases between. The V gene's germline CDR1 is LGHNA and CDR2 YSLEER. The CDR3 protein is CASSQALALANTGELFF. The CDR3 DNA reads as TGCGCCAGCAGCCAGGCCCTAGCTTTGGCGAACACCGGGGAGCTGTTTTTT.

This clonotype was counted a few times. The J gene is TRBJ2-2, the V gene TRBV24-1, with 8 positions matching TRBD2. V lost 9 bases and J lost 5; bases outside the gene matches: 7. CDR3 length: 14 amino acids. CDR1 is KGHDR, CDR2 SFDVKD, per germline. This CDR3 reads CATGGTRGTGELFF. The CDR3 nucleotides are TGTGCCACCGGCGGGACTAGAGGAACCGGGGAGCTGTTTTTT.

This clonotype came up many times. The chain couples TRBV28 to TRBJ2-1, with 8 positions matching TRBD1. The V gene end was trimmed by 11 bases and the J gene end by 7 bases; junction bases not matched to a gene: 4. The CDR3 covers 11 residues. Germline V lookup: CDR1 MDHEN, CDR2 SYDVKM. The CDR3 reads CAPGGRNEQFF. The CDR3 coding sequence is TGTGCCCCAGGGGGCAGGAATGAGCAGTTCTTC.

This clonotype showed up many times. This sequence joins TRBV12-3 or TRBV12-4 and TRBJ2-2; 9 bases match TRBD1. V gave up 2 bases and J gave up 5 bases; unmatched junction bases: 3. This CDR3 region has 15 residues. CDR3: CASSLSDRGTGELFF. CDR3 coding DNA: TGTGCCAGCAGTTTATCGGACAGGGGTACCGGGGAGCTGTTTTTT.

This clonotype came up many times. The genes are TRBV11-1 and TRBJ2-1; D unclear. The germline V gene has CDR1 SGHAT and CDR2 FQDESV (reference sequence). With 7 bases removed from V and 3 bases from J, the gap between germline ends came to 10 bases. The CDR3 totals 13 residues. The CDR3 protein is CASTGPYYNEQFF. CDR3 coding DNA: TGTGCCAGCACCGGACCGTACTACAATGAGCAGTTCTTC.

This clonotype was seen at least ten times. This chain links TRBV18 with TRBJ1-1; D remains ambiguous. V gave up 2 bases and J gave up 1 base, with 8 bases separating them. The CDR3 length is 14 residues. In germline, CDR1 is KGHSH, CDR2 LQKENI. CDR3 sequence: CASSPNQRNTEAFF. The CDR3 DNA reads TGTGCCAGCTCACCAAACCAGAGGAACACTGAAGCTTTCTTT.

This clonotype was counted many times. The chain uses TRBV11-3 and TRBJ2-7, with 11 bases lining up with TRBD1. The J segment lost 4 bases and the V segment lost 8 bases, leaving 4 bases of the junction unmatched. The length of the CDR3 is 13 residues. Germline V lookup: CDR1 SGHNT, CDR2 YENEEA. The CDR3 DNA reads TGTGCCAGCGGACAGGGGGCCATGTACGAGCAGTACGTC. Its translation is CASGQGAMYEQYV.

This clonotype was detected only a few times. The chain employs TRBV6-5 and TRBJ2-7, with D unclear. Germline V CDR1 and CDR2: MNHEY, SVGAGI. Trimming pared 2 bases from V and 0 bases from J, leaving 8 bases between. The CDR3 sequence is 14 residues long. The CDR3 protein is CASSYGWGSYEQYF. The CDR3 nucleotides read TGTGCCAGCAGTTACGGGTGGGGCTCCTACGAGCAGTACTTC.

The sample holds many counts of this clonotype. CDR3 protein: CASSQGPYSYNEQFF. In DNA, the CDR3 is TGTGCCAGCAGCCAGGGGCCCTACTCCTACAATGAGCAGTTCTTC. The genes are TRBV6-2 or TRBV6-3 and TRBJ2-1, with a tentative D call TRBD1 (6 bases). This CDR3 is 15 amino acids long. With 6 bases removed from V and 0 bases from J, the gap between germline ends came to 12 bases. The germline CDR1 and CDR2 sequences are MNHEY and SVGEGT.

This clonotype was recorded many times. This rearrangement joins TRBV7-9 to TRBJ2-1; tentative D call: TRBD1 (6 bases). CDR3 length: 14 residues. Germline V CDR1 and CDR2: SEHNR, FQNEAQ (reference sequence). With 7 bases removed from V and 0 bases from J, the gap between germline ends came to 10 bases. The CDR3 region is CASMVGASYNEQFF. The CDR3 bases are TGTGCCAGCATGGTGGGGGCCTCCTACAATGAGCAGTTCTTC.

The table lists this clonotype with a few counts. The V gene is TRBV15, the J gene TRBJ2-1; maybe TRBD1 (5 bases). CDR1 and CDR2 from the germline V gene are LNHNV and YYDKDF (reference sequence). CDR3 size: 13 residues. V lost 0 bases and J 15 bases, leaving 15 bases between the germline ends. As DNA, the CDR3 is TGTGCCACCAGCAGAGATCGAGGCAGGGTGGTGTTCTTC. It encodes CATSRDRGRVVFF. The variable domain in full, with the rest retrieved from reference TRBV15 and TRBJ2-1, is DAMVIQNPRYQVTQFGKPVTLSCSQTLNHNVMYWYQQKSSQAPKLLFHYYDKDFNNEADTPDNFQSRRPNTSFCFLDIRSPGLGDTAMYLCATSRDRGRVVFFGPGTRLTVL.